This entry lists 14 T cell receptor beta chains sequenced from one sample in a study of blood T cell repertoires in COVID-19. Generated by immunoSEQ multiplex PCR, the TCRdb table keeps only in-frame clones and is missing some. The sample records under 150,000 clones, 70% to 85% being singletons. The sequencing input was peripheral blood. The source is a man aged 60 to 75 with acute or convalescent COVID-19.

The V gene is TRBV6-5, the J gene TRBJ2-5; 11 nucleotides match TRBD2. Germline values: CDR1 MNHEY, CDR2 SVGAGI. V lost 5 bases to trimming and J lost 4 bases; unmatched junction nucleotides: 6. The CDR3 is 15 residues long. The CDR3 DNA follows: TGTGCCAGCAGTCCCGGACTAGCGGGTCGAGAGACCCAGTACTTC. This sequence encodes CASSPGLAGRETQYF.

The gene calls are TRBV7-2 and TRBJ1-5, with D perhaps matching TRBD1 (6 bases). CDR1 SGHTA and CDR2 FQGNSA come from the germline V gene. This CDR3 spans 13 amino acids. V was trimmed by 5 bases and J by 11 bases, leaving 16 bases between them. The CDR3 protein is CASSTQTGRAQHF. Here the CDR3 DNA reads TGTGCCAGCAGCACACAAACAGGGCGGGCCCAGCATTTT.

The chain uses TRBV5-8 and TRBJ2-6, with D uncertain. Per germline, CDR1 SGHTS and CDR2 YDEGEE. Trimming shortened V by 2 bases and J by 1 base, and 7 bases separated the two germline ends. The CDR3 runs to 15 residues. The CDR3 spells CASSFRVSGANVLTF. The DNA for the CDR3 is TGTGCCAGCAGCTTTCGAGTATCTGGGGCCAACGTCCTGACTTTC.

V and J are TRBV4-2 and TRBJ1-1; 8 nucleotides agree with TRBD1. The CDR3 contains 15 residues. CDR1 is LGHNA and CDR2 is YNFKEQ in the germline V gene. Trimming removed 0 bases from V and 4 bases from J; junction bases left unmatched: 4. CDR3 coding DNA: TGTGCCAGCAGCCAAGATTCCGACAGGGGCACTGAAGCTTTCTTT. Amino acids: CASSQDSDRGTEAFF.

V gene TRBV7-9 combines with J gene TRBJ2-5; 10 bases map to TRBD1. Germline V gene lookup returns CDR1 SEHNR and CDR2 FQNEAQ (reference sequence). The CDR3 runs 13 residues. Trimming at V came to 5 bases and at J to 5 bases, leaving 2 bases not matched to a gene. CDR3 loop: CASSDRGRETQYF. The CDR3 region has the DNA TGTGCCAGCAGCGACAGGGGGCGGGAGACCCAGTACTTC.

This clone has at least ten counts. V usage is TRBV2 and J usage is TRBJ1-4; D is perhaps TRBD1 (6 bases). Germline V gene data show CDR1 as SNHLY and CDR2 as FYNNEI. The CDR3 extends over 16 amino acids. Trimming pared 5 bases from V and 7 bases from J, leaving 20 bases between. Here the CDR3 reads CASSLTGPKVGEKLFF. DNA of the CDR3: TGTGCCAGCAGTCTTACAGGGCCCAAAGTAGGTGAAAAACTGTTTTTT.

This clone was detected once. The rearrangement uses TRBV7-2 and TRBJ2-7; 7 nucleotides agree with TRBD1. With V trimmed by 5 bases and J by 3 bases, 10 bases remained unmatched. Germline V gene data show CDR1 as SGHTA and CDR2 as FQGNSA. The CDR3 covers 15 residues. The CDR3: CASSQGVGPNYEQYF. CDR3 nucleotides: TGTGCCAGCAGCCAGGGGGTCGGACCAAACTACGAGCAGTACTTC.

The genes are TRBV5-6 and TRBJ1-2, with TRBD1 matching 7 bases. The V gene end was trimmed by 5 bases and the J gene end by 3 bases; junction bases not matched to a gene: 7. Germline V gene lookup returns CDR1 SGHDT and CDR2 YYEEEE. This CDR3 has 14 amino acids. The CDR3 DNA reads TGTGCCAGCAGGTATCAGGGGGTTGACTATGGCTACACCTTC. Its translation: CASRYQGVDYGYTF.

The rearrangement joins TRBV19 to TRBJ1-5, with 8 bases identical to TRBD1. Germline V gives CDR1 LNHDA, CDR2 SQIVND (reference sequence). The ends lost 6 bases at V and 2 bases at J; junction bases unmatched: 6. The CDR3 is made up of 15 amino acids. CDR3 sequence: CASSTGGQGNQPQHF. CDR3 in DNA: TGTGCCAGTAGCACGGGGGGACAGGGCAATCAGCCCCAGCATTTT.

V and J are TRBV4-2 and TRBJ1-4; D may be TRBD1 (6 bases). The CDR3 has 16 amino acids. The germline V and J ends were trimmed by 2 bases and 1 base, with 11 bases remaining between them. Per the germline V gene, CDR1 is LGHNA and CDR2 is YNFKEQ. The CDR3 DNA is TGTGCCAGCAGCCAACCTACAGGGCTAACTAATGAAAAACTGTTTTTT. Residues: CASSQPTGLTNEKLFF.

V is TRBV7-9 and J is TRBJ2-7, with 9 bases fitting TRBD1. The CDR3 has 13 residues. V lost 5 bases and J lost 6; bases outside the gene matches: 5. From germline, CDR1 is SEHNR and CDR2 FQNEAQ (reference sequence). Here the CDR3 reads CASSTPGQGEQYF. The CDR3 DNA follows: TGTGCCAGCAGCACTCCGGGACAGGGCGAGCAGTACTTC.

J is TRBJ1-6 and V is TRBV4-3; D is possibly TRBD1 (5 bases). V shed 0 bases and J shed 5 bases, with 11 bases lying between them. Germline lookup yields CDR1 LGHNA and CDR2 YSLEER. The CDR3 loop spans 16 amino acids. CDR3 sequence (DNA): TGCGCCAGCAGCCAAGACGGGGGGTACAATAATTCACCCCTCCACTTT. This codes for CASSQDGGYNNSPLHF.

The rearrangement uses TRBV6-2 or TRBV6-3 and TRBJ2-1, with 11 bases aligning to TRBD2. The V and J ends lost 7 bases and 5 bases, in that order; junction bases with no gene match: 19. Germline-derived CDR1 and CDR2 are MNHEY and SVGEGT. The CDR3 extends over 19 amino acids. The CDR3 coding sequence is TGTGCCAGCAACCCCCTAGCGGGAGGCCTCCCTTCATCTAACAATGAGCAGTTCTTC. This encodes CASNPLAGGLPSSNNEQFF.

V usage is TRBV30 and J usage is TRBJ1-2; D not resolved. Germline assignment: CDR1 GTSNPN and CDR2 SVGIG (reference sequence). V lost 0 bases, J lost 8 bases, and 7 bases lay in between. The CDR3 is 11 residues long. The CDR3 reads CAWSVTGGYTF. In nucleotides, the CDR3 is TGTGCCTGGAGTGTCACGGGGGGCTACACCTTC.